These 18 T cell receptor beta chains were sequenced from one sample in a study of T cell responses to AZD1222 COVID-19 vaccine. Method: immunoSEQ multiplex PCR; TCRdb's copy keeps in-frame clones and lacks some. The data contain approximately 140,000 clones, about 94% of them singletons. The sequenced sample was peripheral blood, obtained on day 0 of AZD1222 vaccination. These receptors all come from an adult in good health.

This chain joins TRBV28 and TRBJ2-7, with a possible D match to TRBD1 (6 bases). The V gene lost 6 bases and the J gene lost 3 bases, with 12 bases spanning the gap. This CDR3 is built from 13 residues. The germline V gene has CDR1 MDHEN and CDR2 SYDVKM. CDR3 protein: CASRRTARYEQYF. The CDR3 DNA follows: TGTGCCAGCAGACGGACAGCCCGCTACGAGCAGTACTTC.

V is TRBV7-2 and J is TRBJ1-4; D gene ambiguous. Trimming took 6 bases from V and 5 from J, leaving 7 bases between them. This CDR3 comprises 12 residues. Per the germline V gene, CDR1 is SGHTA and CDR2 is FQGNSA. CDR3 nucleotide sequence: TGTGCCAGCAGTACGAGAAATGAAAAACTGTTTTTT. It translates to CASSTRNEKLFF.

This chain joins TRBV3-1 (or the pseudogene TRBV3-2) and TRBJ2-1; D may correspond to TRBD1 or TRBD2 (5 bases each). The germline gives CDR1 LGHDT, CDR2 YNNKEL (reference sequence). The CDR3 consists of 11 residues. V lost 8 bases and J 9 bases, leaving 11 bases between the germline ends. The CDR3 reads CASGRGGEQFF. In DNA form, the CDR3 reads TGTGCCAGCGGTCGGGGCGGTGAGCAGTTCTTC.

The chain is built from TRBV3-1 (or the pseudogene TRBV3-2) and TRBJ2-5, with 8 positions matching TRBD2. The CDR3 has 16 amino acids. V lost 4 bases to trimming and J lost 5 bases; unmatched junction nucleotides: 12. Germline V gene lookup returns CDR1 LGHDT and CDR2 YNNKEL (reference sequence). This CDR3 is CASSLPGTRFGETQYF. The CDR3 bases are TGTGCCAGCAGCCTTCCCGGGACTAGGTTTGGGGAGACCCAGTACTTC.

V and J are TRBV2 and TRBJ1-2; 7 bases fit TRBD1. CDR1 and CDR2 from the germline V gene are SNHLY and FYNNEI. The CDR3 sequence is 13 residues long. Trimming at V came to 10 bases and at J to 1 base, leaving 6 bases not matched to a gene. The CDR3: CAIPWDSNYGYTF. In DNA form, the CDR3 reads TGTGCCATCCCCTGGGACAGTAACTATGGCTACACCTTC.

The chain is built from TRBV28 and TRBJ1-2; no firm D call. Per the germline V gene, CDR1 is MDHEN and CDR2 is SYDVKM. The CDR3 is 14 amino acids. With 3 bases removed from V and 8 bases from J, the gap between germline ends came to 16 bases. The CDR3 DNA reads as TGTGCCAGCAGTTTCCCCGGGAGGGTGGAGGGCTACACCTTC. It translates to CASSFPGRVEGYTF.

This rearrangement joins TRBV9 to TRBJ2-3, with 8 bases fitting TRBD2. V trimming: 3 bases; J trimming: 0 bases; junction bases outside the gene matches: 3. The CDR3 is 15 amino acids. Germline-derived CDR1 and CDR2 are SGDLS and YYNGEE. DNA for the CDR3: TGTGCCAGCAGCGCCGGGACTAGGAGCACAGATACGCAGTATTTT. The encoded protein is CASSAGTRSTDTQYF.

The chain has TRBV19 and TRBJ1-3; 8 bases are shared with TRBD1. CDR3 length: 16 residues. Per the germline V gene, CDR1 is LNHDA and CDR2 is SQIVND (reference sequence). The V gene end was trimmed by 6 bases and the J gene end by 0 bases; junction bases not matched to a gene: 7. In DNA, the CDR3 is TGTGCCAGTAGAGGACAGGGTACAGTCTCTGGAAACACCATATATTTT. Its translation: CASRGQGTVSGNTIYF.

The chain joins TRBV29-1 to TRBJ2-7, with a possible D match to TRBD2 (6 bases). Trimming shortened V by 6 bases and J by 0 bases, and 12 bases separated the two germline ends. This CDR3 has 13 residues. Germline lookup yields CDR1 SQVTM and CDR2 ANQGSEA. Written as DNA, the CDR3 is TGCAGCGTATCGGAGGGGTACTCCTACGAGCAGTACTTC. Amino acids: CSVSEGYSYEQYF.

The chain has TRBV7-6 and TRBJ2-7; 11 bases agree with TRBD2. Germline V lookup: CDR1 SGHVS, CDR2 FNYEAQ. The V and J ends lost 3 bases and 5 bases, in that order; junction bases with no gene match: 6. The CDR3 totals 15 residues. In DNA, the CDR3 is TGTGCCAGCAGCTTGACTAGCGGGACGGGCGACGAGCAGTACTTC. Protein product: CASSLTSGTGDEQYF. Filled out from reference TRBV7-6 and TRBJ2-7, the complete variable domain reads GAGVSQSPRYKVTKRGQDVALRCDPISGHVSLYWYRQALGQGPEFLTYFNYEAQQDKSGLPNDRFSAERPEGSISTLTIQRTEQRDSAMYRCASSLTSGTGDEQYFGPGTRLTVT.

In regard to this clone: One end of the junction fails to match germline, which may point to a read error. This chain's CDR3 is CASSLGKTYEQYF. The DNA of the CDR3 is TGTGCTAGCAGCTTAGGGAAGACCTACGAGCAGTACTTC. The genes are TRBV7-7 and TRBJ2-7; D gene ambiguous. CDR3 size: 13 residues. Germline assignment: CDR1 SSHAT and CDR2 FNYEAQ (reference sequence).

The J gene is TRBJ2-7, the V gene TRBV19, with TRBD2 matching 10 bases. Germline V gives CDR1 LNHDA, CDR2 SQIVND (reference sequence). This CDR3 contains 15 residues. The V gene end was trimmed by 5 bases and the J gene end by 3 bases; junction bases not matched to a gene: 7. The CDR3 DNA reads TGTGCCAGTAGTCAGGGTCTAGCGGGAGTCTACGAGCAGTACTTC. It codes for CASSQGLAGVYEQYF.

CDR3 region: CARGGINYGYTF. The DNA of the CDR3 is TGTGCCAGGGGGGGGATTAACTATGGCTACACCTTC. The genes are TRBV30 and TRBJ1-2, with D possibly matching TRBD1 (6 bases). CDR3 size: 12 residues. CDR1 is GTSNPN and CDR2 is SVGIG in the germline V gene (reference sequence). V dropped 8 bases and J dropped 1 base, with 11 bases sitting between them.

The sample holds a few counts of this clone. V and J are TRBV5-4 and TRBJ2-2, with a tentative D call TRBD1 (5 bases). The CDR3 length is 13 residues. V gave up 4 bases and J gave up 6 bases, with 10 bases separating them. Germline loops: CDR1 SGHNT, CDR2 YYREEE (reference sequence). The CDR3 loop is CASSQGGAGELFF. In DNA form, the CDR3 reads TGTGCCAGCAGCCAGGGTGGGGCCGGGGAGCTGTTTTTT.

This sequence joins TRBV25-1 and TRBJ2-1, with D unresolved. Trimming left V 6 bases short and J 6 bases short, with 12 bases between. CDR1 MGHDK and CDR2 SYGVNS come from the germline V gene. CDR3 size: 13 residues. CDR3 nucleotides: TGTGCCAGCAGCCTGGGGATGGCCAATGAGCAGTTCTTC. Translated, it gives CASSLGMANEQFF.

This clone has a single count. The chain couples TRBV6-2 or TRBV6-3 to TRBJ2-7; D gene ambiguous. The V end lost 6 bases, the J end lost 0 bases, and 12 bases lay between the germline ends. The CDR3 runs 14 residues. Germline V lookup: CDR1 MNHEY, CDR2 SVGEGT. CDR3 region: CASSPGLSSYEQYF. The CDR3 bases are TGTGCCAGCAGCCCCGGGCTTAGCTCCTACGAGCAGTACTTC.

The chain recombines TRBV27 with TRBJ1-2; D is unclear. Germline V gives CDR1 MNHEY, CDR2 SMNVEV (reference sequence). Trimming stripped 6 bases from V and 7 bases from J, with 15 bases between. CDR3 size: 13 residues. The CDR3 here is CASRTGGRAGYTF. CDR3 in DNA: TGTGCCAGCAGGACGGGAGGAAGGGCTGGCTACACCTTC.

This chain connects TRBV28 to TRBJ1-6, with D hard to call. V dropped 2 bases and J dropped 7 bases, with 3 bases sitting between them. CDR3 size: 12 residues. Per germline, CDR1 MDHEN and CDR2 SYDVKM. This CDR3 reads CASSLKNSPLHF. The DNA of the CDR3 is TGTGCCAGCAGTTTAAAAAATTCACCCCTCCACTTT.